The clone carrying this T cell receptor beta chain occurred a few times. Its antigen remains unidentified. This sample is drawn from a study of CD8 T cells in ankylosing spondylitis. General study findings and limits: Significant enrichment of disease-linked clones was reported in matched ankylosing spondylitis synovial fluid. Reactive arthritis synovial fluid and blood were previously reported to contain some motif variants. Among TCR beta sequences, a motif of eight highly homologous variants appeared characteristic of ankylosing spondylitis blood.

V was cut by 6 bases and J by 4 bases, with 16 bases left in between. This CDR3 comprises 14 residues. Quantitative 5'-RACE was performed with molecular barcodes, and it yielded the TCR beta libraries. TCRdb re-derived calls from the 5' RACE reads in MiXCR, one entry per CDR3 protein. The sample carries about 440,000 distinct CDR3 sequences, roughly 15% recorded once. Sample: blood, either unsorted or a sorted T cell fraction (not recorded which). This receptor was identified in a male donor with ankylosing spondylitis. The chain links TRBV12-3 or TRBV12-4 to TRBJ2-7, with a tentative D call TRBD1 (8 bases). CDR3 nucleotides: TGTGCCAGCAGCGCCACAGGGGGAGGGTACGAGCAGTACTTC. Protein: CASSATGGGYEQYF.